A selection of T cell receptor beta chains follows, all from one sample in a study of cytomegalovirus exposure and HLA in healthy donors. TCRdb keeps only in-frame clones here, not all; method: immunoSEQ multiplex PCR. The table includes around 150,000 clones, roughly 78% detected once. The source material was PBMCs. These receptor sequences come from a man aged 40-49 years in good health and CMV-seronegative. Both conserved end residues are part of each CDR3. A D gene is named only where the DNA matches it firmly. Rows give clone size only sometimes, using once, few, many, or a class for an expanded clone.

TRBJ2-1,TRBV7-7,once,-,CASSQGAGNNEQFF,TGTGCTAGCAGCCAAGGGGCAGGGAACAATGAGCAGTTCTTC
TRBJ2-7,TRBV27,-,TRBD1,CASRTLGQGAYEQYF,TGTGCCAGCAGGACCCTGGGACAGGGGGCCTACGAGCAGTACTTC
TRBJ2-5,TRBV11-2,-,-,CASSFTQPRGLGETQYF,TGTGCCAGCAGCTTCACCCAGCCGAGGGGGTTGGGGGAGACCCAGTACTTC
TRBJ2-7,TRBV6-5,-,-,CASNRGAYEQYF,TGTGCCAGCAATCGGGGAGCCTACGAGCAGTACTTC
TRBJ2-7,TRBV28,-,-,CASTAGGSSYEQYF,TGTGCCAGCACCGCCGGGGGTAGCTCCTACGAGCAGTACTTC
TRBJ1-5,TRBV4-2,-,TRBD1,CASSQVAGQGQPQHF,TGTGCCAGCAGCCAAGTAGCGGGACAGGGACAGCCCCAGCATTTT
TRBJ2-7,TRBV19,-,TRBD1,CASSPGQGAAYEQYF,TGTGCCAGTAGCCCGGGACAGGGGGCCGCCTACGAGCAGTACTTC
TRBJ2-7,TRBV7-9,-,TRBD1,CASSSLRGQGEHGQYF,TGTGCCAGCAGCTCCCTCCGAGGACAGGGGGAGCACGGGCAGTACTTC
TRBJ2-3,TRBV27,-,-,CASSPGLQRTDTQYF,TGTGCCAGCAGCCCGGGACTCCAACGCACAGATACGCAGTATTTT
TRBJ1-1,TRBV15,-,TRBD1,CATSKRTGVNTEAFF,TGTGCCACCAGCAAAAGGACAGGGGTGAACACTGAAGCTTTCTTT
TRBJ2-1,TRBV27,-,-,CASSETSPGSYNEQFF,TGTGCCAGCAGCGAGACTAGTCCGGGGTCCTACAATGAGCAGTTCTTC
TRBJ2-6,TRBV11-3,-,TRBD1,CASSGQGAGANGLTF,TGTGCCAGCAGCGGACAGGGGGCTGGGGCCAACGGCCTGACTTTC
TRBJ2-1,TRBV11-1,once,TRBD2,CASSLPGGPYEQFF,TGTGCCAGCAGCTTGCCGGGAGGGCCTTATGAGCAGTTCTTC
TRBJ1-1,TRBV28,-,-,CASSLFSVILMNTEAFF,TGTGCCAGCAGTTTATTTTCGGTGATTTTAATGAACACTGAAGCTTTCTTT